The 32 T cell receptor beta chains listed next were all sequenced from one sample in a study of blood T cells in healthy people across ages. Together with a sample-barcoded 5' primer, a J-beta primer mix was included in a second PCR lasting about 7 to 11 cycles. In TCRdb, the 5' RACE reads were re-called with MiXCR into one record per CDR3 protein. The sample yields about 1.6 million distinct CDR3 sequences, roughly a third seen once. The sequenced material came from blood. The receptors were sampled from a woman in her thirties in good health.

This clonotype was detected a few times. The gene calls are TRBV10-3 and TRBJ2-3; no definite D call. Trimming removed 3 bases from V and 2 bases from J, with 9 bases in between. This CDR3 comprises 14 residues. CDR1 and CDR2 from the germline V gene are ENHRY and SYGVKD. The CDR3 is CAISDRKNTDTQYF. CDR3 in DNA: TGTGCCATCAGTGACCGCAAGAACACAGATACGCAGTATTTT.

This clonotype came up a few times. The chain is built from TRBV9 and TRBJ2-3, with 8 bases matching TRBD2. Germline values: CDR1 SGDLS, CDR2 YYNGEE. CDR3 size: 16 residues. J lost 5 bases, V lost 3 bases, and 11 bases had no gene match. The CDR3 spells CASSGLGGGIQDTQYF. In DNA form, the CDR3 reads TGTGCCAGCAGCGGACTCGGGGGGGGGATACAAGATACGCAGTATTTT.

The chain recombines TRBV3-1 with TRBJ2-5; either TRBD1 or TRBD2 may fit D (5 bases each). The CDR3 consists of 16 residues. Per the germline V gene, CDR1 is LGHDT and CDR2 is YNNKEL (reference sequence). The V gene lost 3 bases and the J gene lost 1 base, with 15 bases spanning the gap. CDR3: CASSHILRGRQETQYF. In nucleotides, the CDR3 is TGTGCCAGCAGCCACATCCTCCGGGGCCGCCAAGAGACCCAGTACTTC.

This chain links TRBV5-1 with TRBJ2-1, with 8 bases that match TRBD2. The CDR3 consists of 14 residues. Germline V gene data show CDR1 as SGHRS and CDR2 as YFSETQ. V trimming: 4 bases; J trimming: 7 bases; junction bases outside the gene matches: 7. CDR3 sequence reads: CASSPWTSRNEQFF. The CDR3 coding sequence is TGCGCCAGCAGCCCCTGGACTAGCAGAAATGAGCAGTTCTTC.

In its sample, this clonotype was seen many times. This chain joins TRBV29-1 and TRBJ2-3; 8 nucleotides match TRBD2. The CDR3 extends over 14 amino acids. V was clipped by 3 bases and J by 2 bases; unmatched bases: 4. Germline CDR1 SQVTM, CDR2 ANQGSEA. CDR3 in amino acids: CSVDGGGYTDTQYF. CDR3 DNA: TGCAGCGTTGATGGCGGGGGGTACACAGATACGCAGTATTTT.

This clonotype was recorded only once. This sequence joins TRBV5-1 and TRBJ2-3; 9 nucleotides align to TRBD2. The CDR3 sequence is 15 residues long. Germline lookup yields CDR1 SGHRS and CDR2 YFSETQ. The V gene end was trimmed by 4 bases and the J gene end by 5 bases; junction bases not matched to a gene: 8. CDR3 sequence (DNA): TGCGCCAGCAGCCCGACTAGCGGTCACATAGATACGCAGTATTTT. This translates into CASSPTSGHIDTQYF.

This clonotype was counted between two and nine times. The rearrangement links TRBV14 to TRBJ1-1; D is uncertain. V lost 1 base and J lost 3, with 9 bases in between. CDR1 and CDR2 from the germline V gene are SGHDN and FVKESK. The CDR3 totals 14 residues. CDR3: CASSQGRGHTEAFF. The CDR3 DNA follows: TGTGCCAGCAGCCAAGGTCGAGGACACACTGAAGCTTTCTTT.

The chain combines TRBV12-3 or TRBV12-4 with TRBJ1-2, with 7 bases aligning to TRBD1. CDR3 length: 13 amino acids. V was pared by 5 bases and J by 7 bases, with 7 bases of the junction left unmatched. CDR3 nucleotide sequence: TGTGCCAGCAGTCCGAACCGGGACAGTGGCTACACCTTC. It specifies CASSPNRDSGYTF.

This clonotype was seen only a few times. The chain uses TRBV20-1 and TRBJ1-2, with 10 positions matching TRBD1. This CDR3 spans 16 amino acids. Unmatched junction bases numbered 8, after V lost 3 bases and J lost 1 base. Germline V lookup: CDR1 DFQATT, CDR2 SNEGSKA (reference sequence). In nucleotides, the CDR3 is TGCAGTGCTAGGGACAGGGGGGGGACCATTAACTATGGCTACACCTTC. Translation: CSARDRGGTINYGYTF.

The chain couples TRBV20-1 to TRBJ2-1, with a tentative D call TRBD1 (5 bases). V was cut by 3 bases and J by 5 bases, with 14 bases left in between. This CDR3 has 14 amino acids. The germline V gene has CDR1 DFQATT and CDR2 SNEGSKA (reference sequence). The CDR3 sequence: CSARSQGVNNEQFF. As DNA, the CDR3 is TGCAGTGCTAGGTCCCAGGGTGTCAACAATGAGCAGTTCTTC.

The chain is built from TRBV2 and TRBJ2-1, with 14 bases that match TRBD2. The CDR3 runs to 17 residues. The trim removed 6 bases at V and 2 bases at J, leaving 6 bases unmatched. CDR1 and CDR2 (germline): SNHLY, FYNNEI. The CDR3 DNA sequence: TGTGCCAGCAGATCCGGGACTAGCGGGGGTACCTACAATGAGCAGTTCTTC. Encoded protein: CASRSGTSGGTYNEQFF.

The rearrangement links TRBV14 to TRBJ1-1; 7 nucleotides line up with TRBD1. Germline CDR1 reads SGHDN; CDR2 reads FVKESK. Losses at the gene ends were 3 bases for V and 9 bases for J; bases not matched to a gene: 4. CDR3 length equals 12 residues. Here the CDR3 reads CASSHDRAKAFF. In nucleotides, the CDR3 is TGTGCCAGCAGCCATGACAGGGCCAAAGCTTTCTTT.

This clonotype was seen more than once but under ten times. The chain recombines TRBV5-5 with TRBJ2-5; weak D call: TRBD1 (5 bases). V gave up 4 bases and J gave up 4 bases, with 17 bases separating them. The CDR3 spans 15 residues. The germline V gene encodes CDR1 SGHKS and CDR2 YYEKEE (reference sequence). The CDR3 DNA reads TGTGCCAGCAGCCTGCTAACAGGCTATCCAGAGACCCAGTACTTC. This encodes CASSLLTGYPETQYF.

A note on this clonotype: Its ends do not fully match the called genes, so a read error is possible. This sequence joins TRBV5-1 and TRBJ1-1; 8 bases are a match to TRBD1. CDR1 is SGHRS, CDR2 YFSETQ, per germline. The CDR3 covers 15 residues. The CDR3 here is CASSLRTGPRTEAFF. The DNA for the CDR3 is TGTGCCAGCAGCTTGCGGACAGGGCCGAGGACTGAAGCTTTCTTT.

The genes are TRBV29-1 and TRBJ2-7, with D possibly TRBD1 on 6 matching bases. The CDR3 runs 13 residues. V was shortened by 8 bases and J by 0 bases, with 14 bases between the two germline ends. Looked up from germline, CDR1 is SQVTM and CDR2 is ANQGSEA. CDR3 coding DNA: TGCAGCATAGGACAGTCAAGCTCCTACGAGCAGTACTTC. Amino acid sequence: CSIGQSSSYEQYF.

This chain joins TRBV6-6 and TRBJ2-7; TRBD1 aligns across 7 bases. The CDR3 runs to 15 residues. Germline lookup yields CDR1 MNHNY and CDR2 SVGAGI (reference sequence). The ends lost 8 bases at V and 1 base at J; junction bases unmatched: 11. The CDR3 bases are TGTGCCAGCTCCACGACCGGGACAGAATCCTACGAGCAGTACTTC. It yields the protein CASSTTGTESYEQYF.

This clonotype was detected a few times. This sequence may be a read error, since a much larger clone differs from it by one base. The chain uses TRBV29-1 and TRBJ2-7, with a possible D match to TRBD1 (6 bases). Germline CDR1 and CDR2: SQVTM and ANQGSEA. V lost 8 bases, J lost 3 bases, and 14 bases lay in between. The CDR3 totals 12 residues. The CDR3 DNA follows: TGCAGCCCCCGGATAGGGGGCTACGAGCAGTACTTC. Amino acids: CSPRIGGYEQYF.

The chain is built from TRBV9 and TRBJ2-5; a weak D match, TRBD2 (6 bases). CDR1 is SGDLS, CDR2 YYNGEE, per germline. The CDR3 spans 15 residues. The ends were cut back, 4 bases at V and 5 bases at J, with 18 bases in the middle. The CDR3 DNA follows: TGTGCCAGCAGCCCCGGAAGGGTGGAGGGGGAGACCCAGTACTTC. This sequence encodes CASSPGRVEGETQYF.

The genes are TRBV28 and TRBJ2-7, with TRBD1 matching over 8 bases. The CDR3 runs to 12 residues. Germline loops: CDR1 MDHEN, CDR2 SYDVKM. The V segment lost 8 bases and the J segment 9 bases; nucleotides outside the gene matches: 9. This CDR3 is CASAQGVGGQYF. In DNA, the CDR3 is TGTGCCAGCGCACAGGGGGTGGGGGGGCAGTACTTC.

This clonotype was detected only a few times. The DNA for the CDR3 is TGTGCCAGCATCGAGGCTCCCTACGAGCAGTACTTC. Translated: CASIEAPYEQYF. The chain couples TRBV6-1 to TRBJ2-7; no firm D call. V lost 7 bases and J lost 2, with 9 bases in between. Germline CDR1 MNHNS, CDR2 SASEGT. The CDR3 is 12 residues long.

This sequence joins TRBV5-1 and TRBJ2-3; D is ambiguous. The CDR3 loop spans 17 amino acids. Trimming stripped 1 base from V and 2 bases from J, with 17 bases between. The germline CDR1 and CDR2 sequences are SGHRS and YFSETQ. Written as DNA, the CDR3 is TGCGCCAGCAGCTTGACCTCTCGGCAGGCTATCACAGATACGCAGTATTTT. This translates into CASSLTSRQAITDTQYF.

Concerning this clonotype itself: A much larger clone lies a single base off, so this may be a read error. The chain is built from TRBV10-3 and TRBJ2-5, with 7 bases that match TRBD2. With V trimmed by 2 bases and J by 11 bases, 17 bases remained unmatched. Germline V gene sequence: CDR1 ENHRY, CDR2 SYGVKD. CDR3 size: 16 residues. The CDR3 loop reads CAISEPSGIVYNEQYF. The CDR3 DNA reads TGTGCCATCAGTGAGCCGAGCGGGATAGTCTACAATGAGCAGTACTTC.

There are a few counts of this clonotype. The CDR3 loop reads CASSLESGDSGGPTDTQYF. In DNA, the CDR3 is TGTGCCAGCAGCTTAGAGAGCGGAGACTCGGGAGGCCCAACAGATACGCAGTATTTT. V is TRBV7-9 and J is TRBJ2-3; 7 nucleotides agree with TRBD2. Germline CDR1 SEHNR, CDR2 FQNEAQ (reference sequence). There are 19 residues in the CDR3. V was clipped by 1 base and J by 3 bases; unmatched bases: 16.

This clonotype has more than one count but fewer than ten. Just one base apart from a much larger clone, this may be a read error. The chain uses TRBV29-1 and TRBJ2-7; D not resolved. Germline V gene data show CDR1 as SQVTM and CDR2 as ANQGSEA. There are 13 residues in the CDR3. This chain's CDR3 is CSVEGGSSYKQYF. The CDR3 coding sequence is TGCAGCGTTGAAGGCGGCAGCTCCTACAAGCAGTACTTC.

The V and J genes are TRBV12-3 or TRBV12-4 and TRBJ2-7; 7 bases match TRBD2. The V segment lost 5 bases and the J segment 10 bases; nucleotides outside the gene matches: 14. This CDR3 spans 14 amino acids. CDR3: CASSPTGGLLGQYF. The CDR3 nucleotides are TGTGCCAGCAGTCCTACCGGGGGGTTATTGGGACAGTACTTC.

The V call is TRBV6-1, the J call TRBJ2-4; tentative D call: TRBD2 (6 bases). V was pared by 4 bases and J by 7 bases, with 11 bases between. This CDR3 is 13 amino acids long. CDR1 and CDR2 from the germline V gene are MNHNS and SASEGT. The CDR3 region is CASSGGGGNIQYF. CDR3 sequence (DNA): TGTGCCAGCAGTGGGGGAGGAGGGAACATTCAGTACTTC.

J is TRBJ2-1 and V is TRBV18; D is ambiguous. CDR1 and CDR2 (germline): KGHSH, LQKENI. Trimming cost V 6 bases and J 8 bases, with 17 bases left between them. This CDR3 contains 14 residues. The CDR3 spells CASSAPPARDEQFF. CDR3 sequence (DNA): TGTGCCAGCTCCGCCCCCCCAGCCCGGGATGAGCAGTTCTTC.

The chain combines TRBV6-5 with TRBJ2-1, with D maybe TRBD1 (6 bases). V lost 7 bases and J lost 5, with 12 bases in between. The CDR3 length is 13 residues. From germline, CDR1 is MNHEY and CDR2 SVGAGI. The CDR3 sequence is CASNRTEHNEQFF. CDR3 nucleotide sequence: TGTGCCAGCAACAGGACAGAACACAATGAGCAGTTCTTC.

This clonotype turned up a few times. CDR3 amino acids: CASSFYGQETQYF. The CDR3 DNA reads as TGCGCCAGCAGCTTCTACGGACAAGAGACCCAGTACTTC. The rearrangement uses TRBV5-1 and TRBJ2-5; D is unresolved. Trimming removed 2 bases from V and 2 bases from J, with 7 bases in between. Germline-derived CDR1 and CDR2 are SGHRS and YFSETQ. The CDR3 runs 13 residues.

This sequence joins TRBV7-9 and TRBJ1-1; unclear D gene. The CDR3 is made up of 13 amino acids. Trimming cost V 5 bases and J 6 bases, with 13 bases left between them. Germline V gene lookup returns CDR1 SEHNR and CDR2 FQNEAQ (reference sequence). CDR3 sequence (DNA): TGTGCCAGCAGCCCCCTTTCCAGTGCTGAAGCTTTCTTT. It specifies CASSPLSSAEAFF.

The chain couples TRBV6-2 or TRBV6-3 to TRBJ2-5; TRBD2 aligns across 7 bases. CDR3 length equals 14 residues. Germline assignment: CDR1 MNHEY and CDR2 SVGEGT. V shed 4 bases and J 5 bases; nucleotides not matched to a gene: 7. The CDR3 region is CASSSAGLLETQYF. The CDR3 DNA reads TGTGCCAGCAGTTCTGCGGGACTACTGGAGACCCAGTACTTC.

This chain joins TRBV28 and TRBJ2-7, with D uncertain. CDR3 length: 14 residues. Germline assignment: CDR1 MDHEN and CDR2 SYDVKM. V lost 5 bases and J 3 bases, leaving 14 bases between the germline ends. CDR3 loop: CASSRTNFFYEQYF. CDR3 bases: TGTGCCAGCAGTCGTACCAACTTCTTCTACGAGCAGTACTTC. Full variable domain (remainder filled in from reference TRBV28 and TRBJ2-7): DVKVTQSSRYLVKRTGEKVFLECVQDMDHENMFWYRQDPGLGLRLIYFSYDVKMKEKGDIPEGYSVSREKKERFSLILESASTNQTSMYLCASSRTNFFYEQYFGPGTRLTVT.